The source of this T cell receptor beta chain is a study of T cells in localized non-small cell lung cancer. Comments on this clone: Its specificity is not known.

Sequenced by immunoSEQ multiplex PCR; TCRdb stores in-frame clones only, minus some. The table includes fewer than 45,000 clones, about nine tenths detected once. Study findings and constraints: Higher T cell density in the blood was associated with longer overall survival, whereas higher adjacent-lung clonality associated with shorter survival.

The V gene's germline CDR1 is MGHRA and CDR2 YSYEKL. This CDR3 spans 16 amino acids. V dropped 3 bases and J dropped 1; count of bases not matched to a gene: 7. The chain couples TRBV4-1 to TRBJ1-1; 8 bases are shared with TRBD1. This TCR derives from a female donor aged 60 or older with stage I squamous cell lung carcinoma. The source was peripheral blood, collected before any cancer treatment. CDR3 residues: CASSHLTGTGNTEAFF. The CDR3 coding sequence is TGCGCCAGCAGCCACTTAACCGGGACAGGGAACACTGAAGCTTTCTTT.